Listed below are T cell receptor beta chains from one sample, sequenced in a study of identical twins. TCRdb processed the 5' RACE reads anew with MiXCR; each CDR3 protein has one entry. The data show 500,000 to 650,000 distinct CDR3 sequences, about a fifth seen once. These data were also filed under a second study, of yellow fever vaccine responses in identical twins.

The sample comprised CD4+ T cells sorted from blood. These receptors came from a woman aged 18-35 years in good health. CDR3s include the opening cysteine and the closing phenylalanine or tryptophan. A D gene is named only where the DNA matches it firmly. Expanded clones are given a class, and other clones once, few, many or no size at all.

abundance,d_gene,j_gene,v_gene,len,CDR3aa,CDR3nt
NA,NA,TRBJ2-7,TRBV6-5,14,CASSSDSGPYEQYF,TGTGCCAGCAGTTCCGACTCGGGCCCCTACGAGCAGTACTTC
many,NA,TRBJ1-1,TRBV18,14,CASSPGVLNTEAFF,TGTGCCAGCTCACCTGGGGTACTGAACACTGAAGCTTTCTTT
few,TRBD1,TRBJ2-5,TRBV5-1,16,CASSFRTGSREETQYF,TGCGCCAGCAGCTTTCGGACAGGGTCTAGGGAGGAGACCCAGTACTTC
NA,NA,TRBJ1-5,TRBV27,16,CASSPTDRNSNQPQHF,TGTGCCAGCAGTCCCACAGACCGAAATAGCAATCAGCCCCAGCATTTT
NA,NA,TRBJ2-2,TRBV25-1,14,CASQSGTNTGELFF,TGTGCCAGCCAATCGGGGACGAACACCGGGGAGCTGTTTTTT
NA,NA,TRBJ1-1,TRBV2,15,CASSEGVPMNTEAFF,TGTGCCAGCAGTGAAGGGGTTCCCATGAACACTGAAGCTTTCTTT
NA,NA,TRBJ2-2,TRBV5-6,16,CASNTSRVINTGELFF,TGTGCCAGCAACACCTCAAGGGTTATCAACACCGGGGAGCTGTTTTTT
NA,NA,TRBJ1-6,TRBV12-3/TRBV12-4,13,CASRRYRESPLHF,TGTGCCAGCAGAAGATACAGGGAATCACCCCTCCACTTT
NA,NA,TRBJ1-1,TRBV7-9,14,CASSSWGVNTEAFF,TGTGCCAGCAGCTCCTGGGGGGTGAACACTGAAGCTTTCTTT
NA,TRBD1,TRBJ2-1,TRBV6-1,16,CASRGMGQGAYNEQFF,TGTGCCAGCAGGGGGATGGGGCAGGGGGCCTACAATGAGCAGTTCTTC
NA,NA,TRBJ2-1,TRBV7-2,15,CASSLAPASYNEQFF,TGTGCCAGCAGCTTAGCCCCGGCTAGCTACAATGAGCAGTTCTTC
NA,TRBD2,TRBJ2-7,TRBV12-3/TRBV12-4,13,CASSSREGVEQYF,TGTGCCAGCAGCTCGCGGGAGGGGGTCGAGCAGTACTTC
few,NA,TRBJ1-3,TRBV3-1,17,CASSQVSLRSSGNTIYF,TGTGCCAGCAGCCAAGTCAGCTTACGGAGCTCTGGAAACACCATATATTTT
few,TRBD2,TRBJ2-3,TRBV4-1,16,CASSPRLAGGQDTQYF,TGCGCCAGCAGCCCAAGACTAGCGGGGGGGCAAGATACGCAGTATTTT
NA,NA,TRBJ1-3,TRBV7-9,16,CASSPRGPQGGNTIYF,TGTGCCAGCAGCCCACGGGGGCCTCAAGGTGGAAACACCATATATTTT
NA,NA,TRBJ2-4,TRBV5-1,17,CASSMDLGVIAKNIQYF,TGCGCCAGCAGCATGGACCTTGGGGTAATAGCCAAAAACATTCAGTACTTC
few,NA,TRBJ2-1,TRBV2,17,CASSDQWRLGREDEQFF,TGTGCCAGCAGTGACCAATGGAGATTGGGGCGCGAGGATGAGCAGTTCTTC
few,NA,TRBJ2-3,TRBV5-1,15,CASSTRGVGTDTQYF,TGCGCCAGCAGTACGAGAGGGGTTGGCACAGATACGCAGTATTTT
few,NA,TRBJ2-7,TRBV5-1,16,CASSVGSRDNSYEQYF,TGCGCCAGCAGCGTAGGATCCCGGGACAACTCCTACGAGCAGTACTTC
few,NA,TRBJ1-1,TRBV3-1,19,CASSQDSYSVGGSNTEAFF,TGTGCCAGCAGCCAAGATTCATACAGTGTTGGGGGAAGTAACACTGAAGCTTTCTTT
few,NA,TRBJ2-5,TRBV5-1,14,CASSLESKRETQYF,TGCGCCAGCAGCTTGGAATCTAAAAGAGAGACCCAGTACTTC
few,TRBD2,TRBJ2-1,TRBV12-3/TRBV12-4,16,CASSSLLAASYNEQFF,TGTGCCAGCAGTTCCCTCCTAGCGGCTTCCTACAATGAGCAGTTCTTC
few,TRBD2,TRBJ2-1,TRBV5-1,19,CASSPPPTSARRSYNEQFF,TGCGCCAGCAGCCCCCCTCCTACTAGCGCTCGACGCTCCTACAATGAGCAGTTCTTC